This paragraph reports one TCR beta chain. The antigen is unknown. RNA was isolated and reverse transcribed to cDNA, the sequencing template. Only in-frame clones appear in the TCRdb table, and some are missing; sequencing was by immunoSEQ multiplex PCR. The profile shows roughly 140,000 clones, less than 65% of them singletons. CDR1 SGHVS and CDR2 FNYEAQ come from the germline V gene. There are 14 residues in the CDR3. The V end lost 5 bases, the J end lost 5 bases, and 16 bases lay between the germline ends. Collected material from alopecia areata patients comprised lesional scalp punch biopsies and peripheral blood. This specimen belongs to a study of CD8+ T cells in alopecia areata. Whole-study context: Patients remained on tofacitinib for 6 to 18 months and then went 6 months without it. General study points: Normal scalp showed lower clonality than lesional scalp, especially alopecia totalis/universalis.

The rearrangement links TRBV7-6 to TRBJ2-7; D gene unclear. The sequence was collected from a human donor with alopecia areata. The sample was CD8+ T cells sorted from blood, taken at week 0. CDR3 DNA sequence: TGTGCCAGCAGCCCAAGGGCCCGAAAGGACGAGCAGTACTTC. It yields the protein CASSPRARKDEQYF.